These 24 T cell receptor beta chains were sequenced from one sample in a study of identical twins. Each CDR3 protein is one row after TCRdb ran MiXCR on the 5' RACE reads. Of under 1 million distinct CDR3 sequences listed, 9% to 15% are singletons. These same records also appear under a second study, on yellow fever vaccine responses in identical twins.

The material sequenced was PBMCs. Receptors originate from a woman aged 18 to 35 in good health.

This clonotype was counted only a few times. This chain connects TRBV27 to TRBJ2-7; 7 bases map to TRBD1. CDR1 is MNHEY and CDR2 is SMNVEV in the germline V gene (reference sequence). V dropped 5 bases and J dropped 0; count of bases not matched to a gene: 4. CDR3 length: 14 residues. CDR3 sequence: CASSPTGNSYEQYV. CDR3 bases: TGTGCCAGCAGTCCGACAGGGAACTCCTACGAGCAGTACGTC.

This clonotype occurred a few times. The chain uses TRBV5-1 and TRBJ2-5; D not certain. V was trimmed by 0 bases and J by 2 bases, leaving 11 bases between them. CDR3 length: 15 amino acids. The germline V gene encodes CDR1 SGHRS and CDR2 YFSETQ. CDR3 DNA: TGCGCCAGCAGCTTGGGTACGCTAGAGCAAGAGACCCAGTACTTC. Translation gives CASSLGTLEQETQYF.

This clonotype has only a few counts. V usage is TRBV11-1 and J usage is TRBJ2-2; TRBD1 agrees at 11 bases. CDR1 and CDR2 from the germline V gene are SGHAT and FQDESV (reference sequence). The CDR3 runs to 18 residues. V dropped 3 bases and J dropped 0; count of bases not matched to a gene: 6. The CDR3 spells CASSFPPGQGANTGELFF. CDR3 DNA sequence: TGTGCCAGCAGCTTTCCCCCGGGACAGGGGGCGAACACCGGGGAGCTGTTTTTT.

This clonotype has just a few counts. This chain connects TRBV2 to TRBJ2-4; TRBD2 agrees at 13 bases. From germline, CDR1 is SNHLY and CDR2 FYNNEI. Trimming cost V 5 bases and J 0 bases; bases outside gene matches: 10. The CDR3 loop spans 19 amino acids. The CDR3 DNA sequence: TGTGCCAGCAGTCGACTAGCGGGAGGAATTAAGGGAGCCAAAAACATTCAGTACTTC. Protein sequence: CASSRLAGGIKGAKNIQYF.

This sequence joins TRBV28 and TRBJ1-2; no reliable D call. CDR1 and CDR2 from the germline V gene are MDHEN and SYDVKM. The CDR3 extends over 14 amino acids. Between the trimmed V and J ends, which lost 6 bases and 5 bases, there was a span of 16 bases. CDR3 region: CASSPPDGGYGYTF. The CDR3 coding sequence is TGTGCCAGCAGCCCCCCGGACGGTGGGTATGGCTACACCTTC.

This clonotype was picked up a small number of times. The chain combines TRBV7-9 with TRBJ1-5; TRBD1 might be the D (6 bases). The CDR3 extends over 12 amino acids. Germline CDR1 is SEHNR and CDR2 is FQNEAQ (reference sequence). Trimming left V 5 bases short and J 7 bases short, with 9 bases between. The CDR3 coding sequence is TGTGCCAGCAGCCAGGGGATGCAGCCCCAGCATTTT. Translation: CASSQGMQPQHF.

This sequence joins TRBV11-2 and TRBJ1-5; D is ambiguous. With 2 bases removed from V and 1 base from J, the gap between germline ends came to 9 bases. This CDR3 is built from 15 residues. CDR1 is SGHAT and CDR2 is FQNNGV in the germline V gene. CDR3: CASSLNDWSNQPQHF. CDR3 nucleotides: TGTGCCAGCAGCTTAAACGATTGGAGCAATCAGCCCCAGCATTTT.

This clonotype occurred a few times. The chain has TRBV10-3 and TRBJ2-2; TRBD2 might be the D (5 bases). The CDR3 is 14 residues long. Trimming removed 6 bases from V and 5 bases from J, with 13 bases in between. Looked up from germline, CDR1 is ENHRY and CDR2 is SYGVKD. The CDR3 here is CAIRKWESTGELFF. The DNA for the CDR3 is TGTGCCATCAGGAAATGGGAGTCAACCGGGGAGCTGTTTTTT.

The chain carries TRBV7-7 and TRBJ2-2; TRBD1 agrees at 7 bases. CDR3 length equals 18 residues. From germline, CDR1 is SSHAT and CDR2 FNYEAQ (reference sequence). Germline trimming cut 5 bases from V and 9 bases from J; bases unmatched to any gene: 21. CDR3 sequence: CASSPGPIRGRRLRELFF. CDR3 nucleotide sequence: TGTGCCAGCAGCCCAGGTCCAATAAGGGGGCGCCGATTGCGGGAGCTGTTTTTT.

The genes are TRBV2 and TRBJ2-1, with D perhaps TRBD1 (5 bases). The germline V gene has CDR1 SNHLY and CDR2 FYNNEI. The CDR3 contains 16 residues. Between the trimmed V and J ends, which lost 7 bases and 2 bases, there was a span of 18 bases. CDR3 in amino acids: CASIALGADTYNEQFF. CDR3 bases: TGTGCCAGCATCGCTCTTGGGGCGGATACCTACAATGAGCAGTTCTTC. The full variable domain, its missing parts supplied by reference TRBV2 and TRBJ2-1, is EPEVTQTPSHQVTQMGQEVILRCVPISNHLYFYWYRQILGQKVEFLVSFYNNEISEKSEIFDDQFSVERPDGSNFTLKIRSTKLEDSAMYFCASIALGADTYNEQFFGPGTRLTVL.

The table lists this clonotype with many counts. The chain uses TRBV9 and TRBJ2-1; D may match TRBD1 or TRBD2 (5 bases each). V dropped 1 base and J dropped 4 bases, with 12 bases sitting between them. The CDR3 has 15 residues. Germline CDR1 reads SGDLS; CDR2 reads YYNGEE. The CDR3 DNA follows: TGTGCCAGCAGCGTAACCGGGACCAATTACAATGAGCAGTTCTTC. This gives the protein CASSVTGTNYNEQFF.

The gene calls are TRBV5-1 and TRBJ2-5; a possible D gene is TRBD2 (5 bases). Germline V gene data show CDR1 as SGHRS and CDR2 as YFSETQ. The CDR3 contains 12 residues. Trimming shortened V by 3 bases and J by 7 bases, and 10 bases separated the two germline ends. The CDR3 region is CASSSERVTQYF. In nucleotides, the CDR3 is TGCGCCAGCAGCTCGGAGAGGGTGACCCAGTACTTC.

This clonotype has more than one count but fewer than ten. V and J are TRBV7-9 and TRBJ2-3; perhaps D is TRBD1 or TRBD2 (7 bases each). The CDR3 runs 17 residues. The V end was cut by 3 bases, the J end by 0 bases, with 16 bases between. The germline V gene encodes CDR1 SEHNR and CDR2 FQNEAQ (reference sequence). For the CDR3, the DNA is TGTGCCAGCAGCTTGAGGGAGGGACAGTTCAGCACAGATACGCAGTATTTT. This sequence encodes CASSLREGQFSTDTQYF.

This clonotype was seen at least ten times. This chain links TRBV6-1 with TRBJ2-4, with D possibly being TRBD1 or TRBD2 (7 bases each). Between the trimmed V and J ends, which lost 5 bases and 3 bases, there was a span of 20 bases. The CDR3 totals 17 residues. Germline loops: CDR1 MNHNS, CDR2 SASEGT. This chain's CDR3 is CASSRRQGGISKNIQYF. The CDR3 region has the DNA TGTGCCAGCAGTCGGAGACAGGGAGGGATAAGCAAAAACATTCAGTACTTC.

This clonotype was detected only a few times. J is TRBJ2-7 and V is TRBV27; TRBD1 agrees at 10 bases. V gave up 3 bases and J gave up 6 bases; unmatched junction bases: 2. CDR1 MNHEY and CDR2 SMNVEV come from the germline V gene (reference sequence). The CDR3 has 13 residues. CDR3 nucleotides: TGTGCCAGCAGTTTCGGGACAGGGGCCGAGCAGTACTTC. It codes for CASSFGTGAEQYF.

This chain uses TRBV10-3 with TRBJ2-1, with 12 bases that match TRBD2. CDR3 length: 21 amino acids. CDR1 is ENHRY and CDR2 is SYGVKD in the germline V gene. V shed 4 bases, J shed 0 bases, and the junction held 16 bases outside the gene matches. The CDR3 DNA sequence: TGTGCCATCAGTGGGGGAGTCGTGAGGACTAGCGGGGTCCGCTCCTACAATGAGCAGTTCTTC. Protein sequence: CAISGGVVRTSGVRSYNEQFF.

The CDR3: CASDPGRGHGNTIYF. CDR3 nucleotide sequence: TGTGCCAGCGACCCGGGCAGGGGACATGGAAACACCATATATTTT. The V and J genes are TRBV12-3 or TRBV12-4 and TRBJ1-3, with D maybe TRBD1 (6 bases). V lost 8 bases and J 3 bases, leaving 17 bases between the germline ends. The CDR3 is made up of 15 amino acids.

Only a few counts were recorded for this clonotype. CDR3 protein: CASSELGGDYGYTF. The CDR3 DNA is TGTGCCAGCAGTGAACTTGGGGGCGACTATGGCTACACCTTC. V is TRBV25-1 and J is TRBJ1-2; possibly TRBD1 for D (6 bases). Germline-derived CDR1 and CDR2 are MGHDK and SYGVNS. Deletions cut 2 bases from V and 3 bases from J, with 10 bases between. The CDR3 loop spans 14 amino acids.

The chain couples TRBV4-1 to TRBJ1-1; D unresolved. The CDR3 is 15 amino acids. Germline V gene sequence: CDR1 MGHRA, CDR2 YSYEKL. V gave up 1 base and J gave up 1 base, with 10 bases separating them. CDR3 protein: CASSQGYTENTEAFF. Written as DNA, the CDR3 is TGCGCCAGCAGCCAAGGATACACGGAGAACACTGAAGCTTTCTTT.

This clonotype was seen a few times. J is TRBJ2-5 and V is TRBV12-3 or TRBV12-4; 16 nucleotides line up with TRBD2. Unmatched junction bases numbered 12, after V lost 6 bases and J lost 5 bases. The CDR3 has 18 amino acids. Here the CDR3 reads CASRPGRGGLAGGETQYF. CDR3 sequence (DNA): TGTGCCAGCAGACCCGGACGAGGGGGACTAGCGGGAGGGGAGACCCAGTACTTC.

This sequence joins TRBV6-2 or TRBV6-3 and TRBJ2-3, with 7 bases that match TRBD2. The V gene's germline CDR1 is MNHEY and CDR2 SVGEGT. J lost 5 bases, V lost 2 bases, and 4 bases had no gene match. The CDR3 loop spans 14 amino acids. CDR3: CASSYETGGDTQYF. CDR3 sequence (DNA): TGTGCCAGCAGTTACGAGACGGGAGGAGATACGCAGTATTTT.

This rearrangement joins TRBV20-1 to TRBJ2-7; tentative D call: TRBD2 (5 bases). V shed 3 bases and J shed 6 bases, with 12 bases lying between them. This CDR3 spans 12 amino acids. Germline-derived CDR1 and CDR2 are DFQATT and SNEGSKA (reference sequence). The CDR3 here is CSASRDPAEQYF. In DNA, the CDR3 is TGCAGTGCTAGCCGGGATCCGGCCGAGCAGTACTTC.

This clonotype was found a few times. The chain has TRBV28 and TRBJ2-2, with 14 bases aligning to TRBD2. The CDR3 has 21 amino acids. CDR1 and CDR2 (germline): MDHEN, SYDVKM. Trimming cost V 4 bases and J 1 base; bases outside gene matches: 14. This chain's CDR3 is CASSSSTTGLAGVLNTGELFF. The CDR3 nucleotides are TGTGCCAGCAGTTCCTCAACTACGGGACTAGCGGGGGTCCTGAACACCGGGGAGCTGTTTTTT.

This clonotype was counted a few times. The rearrangement uses TRBV28 and TRBJ2-4, with 8 bases aligning to TRBD1. Unmatched junction bases numbered 13, after V lost 6 bases and J lost 0 bases. There are 18 residues in the CDR3. From germline, CDR1 is MDHEN and CDR2 SYDVKM. The CDR3 DNA is TGTGCCAGCAGCCCAGGACAGGGCGTAGCTCCAGCCAAAAACATTCAGTACTTC. Amino acid sequence: CASSPGQGVAPAKNIQYF.